Following are 6 T cell receptor beta chains from one sample sequenced in a study of CD8 T cells in Susac syndrome. An input of about 0.5 to 1 ug of RNA was subjected to reverse transcription using random hexamers. TCRdb used MiXCR to reprocess the immunoSEQ multiplex PCR reads, holding one entry per CDR3 protein. The table shows 150,000 to 200,000 distinct CDR3 sequences, with approximately 95% occurring only once. The material sequenced was CD4+ T cells from PBMCs. The receptors here all came from a human donor with multiple sclerosis.

V and J are TRBV30 and TRBJ1-1; 7 bases map to TRBD1. Germline V gene sequence: CDR1 GTSNPN, CDR2 SVGIG (reference sequence). The V and J ends lost 3 bases and 4 bases, in that order; junction bases with no gene match: 5. The CDR3 spans 13 residues. The CDR3 spells CAWRVTGRTEAFF. In DNA form, the CDR3 reads TGTGCCTGGAGGGTGACAGGGCGCACTGAAGCTTTCTTT.

In this sample, this clonotype turned up once. V and J are TRBV5-1 and TRBJ2-3, with 7 bases aligning to TRBD2. Per the germline V gene, CDR1 is SGHRS and CDR2 is YFSETQ. The V and J ends lost 4 bases and 2 bases, in that order; junction bases with no gene match: 7. The CDR3 covers 15 residues. The CDR3 loop is CASSTPRDYTDTQYF. The CDR3 DNA reads as TGCGCCAGCAGCACCCCCCGGGACTACACAGATACGCAGTATTTT.

J is TRBJ2-1 and V is TRBV4-1, with a tentative D call TRBD2 (6 bases). V was trimmed by 1 base and J by 0 bases, leaving 13 bases between them. The CDR3 extends over 17 amino acids. Germline V gene data show CDR1 as MGHRA and CDR2 as YSYEKL. The CDR3 protein is CASSQVADAFSYNEQFF. The CDR3 bases are TGCGCCAGCAGCCAAGTAGCGGACGCCTTCTCCTACAATGAGCAGTTCTTC.

The rearrangement links TRBV12-3 or TRBV12-4 to TRBJ1-4; maybe TRBD1 (5 bases). Trimming left V 3 bases short and J 0 bases short, with 11 bases between. The CDR3 loop spans 16 amino acids. In nucleotides, the CDR3 is TGTGCCAGCAGTTTCGAGGTGGGGCCAACTAATGAAAAACTGTTTTTT. It specifies CASSFEVGPTNEKLFF.

The V gene is TRBV7-2, the J gene TRBJ2-7; D possibly corresponds to TRBD2 (5 bases). With 4 bases removed from V and 0 bases from J, the gap between germline ends came to 13 bases. From germline, CDR1 is SGHTA and CDR2 FQGNSA. The CDR3 is 15 amino acids. CDR3 region: CASSSRTGSSYEQYF. In nucleotides, the CDR3 is TGTGCCAGCAGCTCCCGGACGGGGAGCTCCTACGAGCAGTACTTC.

The rearrangement links TRBV4-1 to TRBJ2-5; D may be TRBD1 (6 bases). CDR1 and CDR2 (germline): MGHRA, YSYEKL. The V gene lost 5 bases and the J gene lost 5 bases, with 15 bases spanning the gap. CDR3 size: 14 residues. The CDR3 protein is CASSTAGDRETQYF. The CDR3 nucleotides read TGCGCCAGCAGCACGGCAGGGGACCGGGAGACCCAGTACTTC.